This T cell receptor (beta chain) was retrieved from a study of neoadjuvant anti-PD-1 for oral cavity cancer. TCRdb's table, derived via immunoSEQ multiplex PCR, lists solely in-frame clones and lacks some. The profile covers some 9,800 clones, with roughly 61% appearing a single time and about 4.5% taken by the ten largest. As to time point: after neoadjuvant nivolumab, at surgical resection. The CDR3 runs 13 residues. V was clipped by 10 bases and J by 0 bases, with 10 bases between them. CDR1 and CDR2 (germline): MNHEY, SVGAGI. The rearrangement joins TRBV6-5 to TRBJ1-5; a possible D gene is TRBD1 (6 bases). The source of this sequence is a person aged 35-79 years with oral cavity squamous cell carcinoma. The specimen comprised PBMCs, sampled after nivolumab (anti-PD-1) treatment. CDR3 sequence: CATKGDSNQPQHF. In nucleotides, the CDR3 is TGTGCCACCAAGGGGGATAGCAATCAGCCCCAGCATTTT.